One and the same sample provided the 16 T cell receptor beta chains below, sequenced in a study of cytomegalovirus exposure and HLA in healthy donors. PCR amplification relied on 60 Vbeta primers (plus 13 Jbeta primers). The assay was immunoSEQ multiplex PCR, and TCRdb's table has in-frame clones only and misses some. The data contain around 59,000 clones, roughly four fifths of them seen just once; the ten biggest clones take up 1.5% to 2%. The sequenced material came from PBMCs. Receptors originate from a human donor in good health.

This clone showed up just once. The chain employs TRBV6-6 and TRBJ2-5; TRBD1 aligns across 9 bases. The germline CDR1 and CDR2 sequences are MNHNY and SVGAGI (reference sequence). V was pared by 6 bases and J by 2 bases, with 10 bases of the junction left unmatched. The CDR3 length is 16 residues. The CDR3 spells CASRPGTGLLQETQYF. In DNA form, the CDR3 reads TGTGCCAGCAGGCCCGGGACAGGGTTACTTCAAGAGACCCAGTACTTC.

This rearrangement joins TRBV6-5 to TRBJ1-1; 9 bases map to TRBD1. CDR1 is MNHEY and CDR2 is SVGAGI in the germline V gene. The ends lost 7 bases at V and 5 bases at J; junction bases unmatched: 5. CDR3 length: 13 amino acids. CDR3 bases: TGTGCCAGCACCTTCGGGACAGGGACTGAAGCTTTCTTT. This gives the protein CASTFGTGTEAFF.

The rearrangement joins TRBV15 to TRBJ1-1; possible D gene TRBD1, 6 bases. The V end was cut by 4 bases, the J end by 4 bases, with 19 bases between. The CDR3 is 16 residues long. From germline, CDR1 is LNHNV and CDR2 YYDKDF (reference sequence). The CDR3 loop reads CATSKSPTGSATEAFF. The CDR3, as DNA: TGTGCCACCAGCAAGAGTCCAACAGGGTCGGCCACTGAAGCTTTCTTT.

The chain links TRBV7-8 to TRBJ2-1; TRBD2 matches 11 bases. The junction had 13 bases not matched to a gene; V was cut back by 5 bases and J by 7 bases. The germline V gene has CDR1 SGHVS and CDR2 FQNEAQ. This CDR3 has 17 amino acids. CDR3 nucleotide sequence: TGTGCCAGCAGCCCGTATCTTATAGCGGGGGGGCATAATGAGCAGTTCTTC. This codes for CASSPYLIAGGHNEQFF.

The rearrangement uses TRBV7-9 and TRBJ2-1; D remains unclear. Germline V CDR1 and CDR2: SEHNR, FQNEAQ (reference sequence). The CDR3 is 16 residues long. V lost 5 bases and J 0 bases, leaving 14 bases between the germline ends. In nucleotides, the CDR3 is TGTGCCAGCAGCCCACCCCCGGGTAGCTCCTACAATGAGCAGTTCTTC. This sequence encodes CASSPPPGSSYNEQFF.

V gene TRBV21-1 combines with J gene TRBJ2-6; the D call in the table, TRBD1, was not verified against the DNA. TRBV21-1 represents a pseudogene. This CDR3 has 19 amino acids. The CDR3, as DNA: TGTGCCAGCAGCAAAAGGAAGTCAGGGGGCCCCTCTGGGGCCAACGTCCTGACTTTC. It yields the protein CASSKRKSGGPSGANVLTF.

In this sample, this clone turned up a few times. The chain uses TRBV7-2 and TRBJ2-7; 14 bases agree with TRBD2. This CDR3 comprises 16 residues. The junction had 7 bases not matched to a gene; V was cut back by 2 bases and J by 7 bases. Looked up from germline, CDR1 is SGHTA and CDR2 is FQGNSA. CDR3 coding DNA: TGTGCCAGCAGCTTAAGACTAGCGGGAGGGGTGGGGGAGCAGTACTTC. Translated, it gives CASSLRLAGGVGEQYF.

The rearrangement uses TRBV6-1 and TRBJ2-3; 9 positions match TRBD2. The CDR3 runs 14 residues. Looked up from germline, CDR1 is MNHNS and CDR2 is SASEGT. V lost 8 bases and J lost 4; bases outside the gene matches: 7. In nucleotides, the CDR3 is TGTGCCAGCGAGTCGCTAGCGGGGCCAGATACGCAGTATTTT. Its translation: CASESLAGPDTQYF.

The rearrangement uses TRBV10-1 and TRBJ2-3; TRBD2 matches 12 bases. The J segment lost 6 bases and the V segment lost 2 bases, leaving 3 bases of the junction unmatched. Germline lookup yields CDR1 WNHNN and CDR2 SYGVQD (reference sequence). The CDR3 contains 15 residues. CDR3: CASSEGTSGPDTQYF. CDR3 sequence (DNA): TGCGCCAGCAGTGAGGGGACTAGCGGGCCTGATACGCAGTATTTT.

The CDR3 loop reads CAWKASGSRETQYF. As DNA, the CDR3 is TGTGCCTGGAAGGCTAGCGGGAGTCGAGAGACCCAGTACTTC. The chain links TRBV30 to TRBJ2-5; 10 positions agree with TRBD2. Germline CDR1 reads GTSNPN; CDR2 reads SVGIG (reference sequence). Germline trimming cut 4 bases from V and 4 bases from J; bases unmatched to any gene: 6. CDR3 length equals 14 residues.

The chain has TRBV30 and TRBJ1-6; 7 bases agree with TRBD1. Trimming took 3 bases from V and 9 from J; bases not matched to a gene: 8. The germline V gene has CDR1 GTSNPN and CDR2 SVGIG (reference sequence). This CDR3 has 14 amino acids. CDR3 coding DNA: TGTGCCTGGAGGGCTGGGACAGTAACTTCACCCCTCCACTTT. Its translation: CAWRAGTVTSPLHF.

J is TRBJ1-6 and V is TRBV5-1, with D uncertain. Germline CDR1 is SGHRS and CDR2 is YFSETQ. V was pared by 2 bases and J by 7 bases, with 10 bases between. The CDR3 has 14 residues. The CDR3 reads CASSLQSVNSPLHF. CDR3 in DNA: TGCGCCAGCAGCTTACAGAGTGTGAATTCACCCCTCCACTTT.

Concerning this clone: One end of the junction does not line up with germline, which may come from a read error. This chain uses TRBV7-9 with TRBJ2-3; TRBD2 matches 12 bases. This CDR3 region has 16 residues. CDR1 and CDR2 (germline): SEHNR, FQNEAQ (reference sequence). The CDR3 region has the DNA TGTTCCAGCAGCCTAGGACTAGCGGGACCTCGGGGGACGCAGTATTTT. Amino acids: CSSSLGLAGPRGTQYF.

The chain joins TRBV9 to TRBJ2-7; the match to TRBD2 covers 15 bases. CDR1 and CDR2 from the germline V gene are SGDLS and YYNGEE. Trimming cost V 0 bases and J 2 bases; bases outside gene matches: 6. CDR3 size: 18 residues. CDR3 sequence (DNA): TGTGCCAGCAGCGTAGGAGCGGGACTAGCGGGAGGTGCCTACGAGCAGTACTTC. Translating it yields CASSVGAGLAGGAYEQYF.

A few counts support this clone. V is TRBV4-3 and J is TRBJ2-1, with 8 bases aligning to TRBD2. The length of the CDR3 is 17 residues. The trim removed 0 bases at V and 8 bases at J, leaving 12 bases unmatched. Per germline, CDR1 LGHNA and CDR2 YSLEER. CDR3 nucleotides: TGCGCCAGCAGCCAAGAAAGAGGAGCGGGAGTAGTCGATGAGCAGTTCTTC. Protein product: CASSQERGAGVVDEQFF.

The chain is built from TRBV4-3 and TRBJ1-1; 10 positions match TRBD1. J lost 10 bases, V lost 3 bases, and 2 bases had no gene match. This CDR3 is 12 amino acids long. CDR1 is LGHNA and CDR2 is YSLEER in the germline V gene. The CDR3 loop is CASSHRTGGAFF. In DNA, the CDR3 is TGCGCCAGCAGCCATAGGACAGGGGGAGCTTTCTTT.